This T cell receptor beta chain was profiled in a study of shared clonotypes between healthy human individuals. Tens of millions of PBMCs supplied genomic DNA for unsorted samples. Germline-derived CDR1 and CDR2 are GTSNPN and SVGIG (reference sequence). This CDR3 comprises 14 residues. Deletions cut 1 base from V and 5 bases from J, with 15 bases between. The assay was immunoSEQ multiplex PCR, and TCRdb's table has in-frame clones only and misses some. The sample contains 520,000 or so clones, about four fifths of which appear only once. This clonotype was sampled from a woman in her 40s in good health. Some clones in this sample may be carry-over from other donors' samples. What was sequenced was PBMCs. This chain uses TRBV30 with TRBJ2-7; D not certain. DNA for the CDR3: TGTGCCTGGAGTGGGGAAAGGCTGGCCAACGAGCAGTACTTC. This codes for CAWSGERLANEQYF.